The 30 T cell receptor beta chains listed next were all sequenced from one sample in a study of blood T cell repertoires in COVID-19. Produced via immunoSEQ multiplex PCR; TCRdb's table is partial and in-frame only. Here the sample spans over 200,000 clones, roughly 80% being singletons. The sequencing sample was made of peripheral blood. Receptor source: a woman of 80 years or more with active or convalescent COVID-19.

This clone was observed a single time. This rearrangement joins TRBV27 to TRBJ1-5, with D perhaps matching TRBD1 (5 bases). Per the germline V gene, CDR1 is MNHEY and CDR2 is SMNVEV (reference sequence). This CDR3 spans 16 amino acids. V was shortened by 8 bases and J by 2 bases, with 19 bases between the two germline ends. This chain's CDR3 is CASSLGWQGGNQPQHF. The CDR3 bases are TGTGCCAGCTCCCTAGGGTGGCAGGGCGGCAATCAGCCCCAGCATTTT.

The V gene is TRBV10-1, the J gene TRBJ1-1; 8 bases line up with TRBD1. The CDR3 loop spans 13 amino acids. Germline CDR1 WNHNN, CDR2 SYGVQD (reference sequence). The V and J ends lost 7 bases and 3 bases, in that order; junction bases with no gene match: 4. CDR3 sequence reads: CASIEQGDTEAFF. The CDR3, as DNA: TGCGCCAGCATAGAACAGGGGGACACTGAAGCTTTCTTT.

J is TRBJ1-2 and V is TRBV12-3 or TRBV12-4; TRBD1 might be the D (5 bases). Trimming removed 6 bases at V and 6 bases at J, with 11 bases between. The CDR3 spans 12 residues. The DNA for the CDR3 is TGTGCCAGCAGGTGGCAGGGCGATGGCTACACCTTC. It specifies CASRWQGDGYTF.

The rearrangement joins TRBV3-1 (or the pseudogene TRBV3-2) to TRBJ1-1; D call uncertain. The CDR3 totals 13 residues. Deletions cut 4 bases from V and 3 bases from J, with 9 bases between. The germline V gene has CDR1 LGHDT and CDR2 YNNKEL (reference sequence). The CDR3: CASSLTRDTEAFF. The CDR3 bases are TGTGCCAGCAGCCTTACCCGGGACACTGAAGCTTTCTTT.

The chain combines TRBV7-2 with TRBJ2-7; no firm D call. The CDR3 extends over 13 amino acids. In germline, CDR1 is SGHTA, CDR2 FQGNSA. Trimming stripped 6 bases from V and 4 bases from J, with 13 bases between. CDR3 sequence reads: CASRGRDGYEQYF. CDR3 bases: TGTGCCAGCAGAGGAAGAGACGGGTACGAGCAGTACTTC.

The gene calls are TRBV5-1 and TRBJ2-5, with 10 nucleotides matching TRBD2. Germline assignment: CDR1 SGHRS and CDR2 YFSETQ. The CDR3 runs 17 residues. Trimming took 3 bases from V and 3 from J; bases not matched to a gene: 11. The chain's CDR3 is CASSSGYTGLAKETQYF. DNA for the CDR3: TGCGCCAGCAGCTCCGGATATACGGGACTAGCGAAAGAGACCCAGTACTTC.

This sequence joins TRBV7-2 and TRBJ2-6; D gene ambiguous. V was cut by 5 bases and J by 4 bases, with 12 bases left in between. Germline lookup yields CDR1 SGHTA and CDR2 FQGNSA. This CDR3 contains 15 residues. The CDR3 here is CASSLRVSGANVLTF. The CDR3, as DNA: TGTGCCAGCAGCCTCCGCGTTTCGGGGGCCAACGTCCTGACTTTC. The complete variable domain, with remaining parts taken from reference TRBV7-2 and TRBJ2-6, reads GAGVSQSPSNKVTEKGKDVELRCDPISGHTALYWYRQSLGQGLEFLIYFQGNSAPDKSGLPSDRFSAERTGGSVSTLTIQRTQQEDSAVYLCASSLRVSGANVLTFGAGSRLTVL.

This chain connects TRBV30 to TRBJ2-1, with 15 bases fitting TRBD2. The CDR3 totals 12 residues. Looked up from germline, CDR1 is GTSNPN and CDR2 is SVGIG (reference sequence). The junction had 5 bases not matched to a gene; V was cut back by 5 bases and J by 15 bases. The CDR3 loop is CAWGLAGGWLFF. For the CDR3, the DNA is TGTGCCTGGGGACTAGCGGGAGGGTGGCTGTTCTTC.

The CDR3 sequence is CASSRREGSYNEQFF. The CDR3 nucleotides read TGTGCCAGTAGCCGGCGGGAAGGCTCCTACAATGAGCAGTTCTTC. The chain employs TRBV19 and TRBJ2-1; possibly TRBD2 for D (6 bases). The germline V gene has CDR1 LNHDA and CDR2 SQIVND (reference sequence). Trimming took off 6 bases at V and 0 bases at J, with 12 bases between the two ends. The CDR3 covers 15 residues.

This clone has a handful of counts. This rearrangement joins TRBV7-8 to TRBJ1-2; no reliable D call. Germline-derived CDR1 and CDR2 are SGHVS and FQNEAQ. This CDR3 region has 13 residues. Trimming removed 1 base from V and 6 bases from J, with 9 bases in between. The CDR3 region has the DNA TGTGCCAGCAGCTTAGATGAGCCCCATGGCTACACCTTC. Residues: CASSLDEPHGYTF.

The chain combines TRBV19 with TRBJ1-1, with D unresolved. The CDR3 totals 14 residues. Per germline, CDR1 LNHDA and CDR2 SQIVND (reference sequence). The V end lost 6 bases, the J end lost 5 bases, and 16 bases lay between the germline ends. This chain's CDR3 is CASRKEGTGTEAFF. The CDR3 DNA sequence: TGTGCCAGTAGGAAAGAGGGCACGGGGACTGAAGCTTTCTTT.

The V call is TRBV11-3, the J call TRBJ1-2, with 11 bases lining up with TRBD1. CDR1 SGHNT and CDR2 YENEEA come from the germline V gene. The V and J ends lost 2 bases and 7 bases, in that order; junction bases with no gene match: 3. CDR3 size: 14 residues. This chain's CDR3 is CASSLSGQGGGYTF. The CDR3 nucleotides are TGTGCCAGCAGCTTATCGGGACAGGGGGGTGGCTACACCTTC.

This clone was seen just once. This chain uses TRBV10-3 with TRBJ2-7; 8 bases line up with TRBD1. V lost 2 bases, J lost 4 bases, and 4 bases stayed unmatched. The germline gives CDR1 ENHRY, CDR2 SYGVKD. This CDR3 has 14 residues. The CDR3 loop is CAISEPDRDYEQYF. The CDR3, as DNA: TGTGCCATCAGTGAGCCGGACAGGGATTACGAGCAGTACTTC.

This clone appeared a single time. This chain uses TRBV4-2 with TRBJ2-3; 8 bases line up with TRBD2. Germline V gives CDR1 LGHNA, CDR2 YNFKEQ. The J segment lost 4 bases and the V segment lost 2 bases, leaving 20 bases of the junction unmatched. CDR3 length: 20 residues. The CDR3 protein is CASSQLQGPGLVTFPDTQYF. In DNA, the CDR3 is TGTGCCAGCAGCCAACTTCAGGGGCCGGGACTAGTTACGTTCCCAGATACGCAGTATTTT.

The chain joins TRBV15 to TRBJ2-7; 10 nucleotides agree with TRBD1. The V gene's germline CDR1 is LNHNV and CDR2 YYDKDF (reference sequence). The ends lost 3 bases at V and 1 base at J; junction bases unmatched: 0. CDR3 length equals 14 residues. The CDR3 spells CATSRDRGSYEQYF. CDR3 DNA: TGTGCCACCAGCAGGGACAGGGGGTCCTACGAGCAGTACTTC.

The genes are TRBV9 and TRBJ2-7; 7 bases agree with TRBD2. V lost 0 bases to trimming and J lost 0 bases; unmatched junction nucleotides: 15. CDR3 length: 19 amino acids. Looked up from germline, CDR1 is SGDLS and CDR2 is YYNGEE. This chain's CDR3 is CASSVDRLRTSESSYEQYF. CDR3 DNA sequence: TGTGCCAGCAGCGTAGATCGTCTCCGAACTAGCGAAAGCTCCTACGAGCAGTACTTC.

This chain uses TRBV30 with TRBJ2-7; D perhaps matches TRBD1 (7 bases). V was pared by 1 base and J by 10 bases, with 11 bases between. The germline gives CDR1 GTSNPN, CDR2 SVGIG (reference sequence). The CDR3 is made up of 11 amino acids. The CDR3 DNA reads as TGTGCCTGGAGTGGGGGGGACAGTCAGTACTTC. Protein: CAWSGGDSQYF.

The DNA of the CDR3 is TGTGCCAGCTCACCAAAGTCAGACAGCTCCTACGAGCAGTACTTC. Translation gives CASSPKSDSSYEQYF. This chain uses TRBV18 with TRBJ2-7, with a tentative D call TRBD1 (5 bases). Germline-derived CDR1 and CDR2 are KGHSH and LQKENI. V was clipped by 2 bases and J by 0 bases, with 11 bases between them. This CDR3 has 15 amino acids. The whole variable domain, filled in from reference TRBV18 and TRBJ2-7, reads NAGVMQNPRHLVRRRGQEARLRCSPMKGHSHVYWYRQLPEEGLKFMVYLQKENIIDESGMPKERFSAEFPKEGPSILRIQQVVRGDSAAYFCASSPKSDSSYEQYFGPGTRLTVT.

The chain has TRBV7-2 and TRBJ1-1; D perhaps matches TRBD1 (5 bases). The CDR3 loop spans 12 amino acids. V lost 5 bases to trimming and J lost 7 bases, with 11 bases between them. Looked up from germline, CDR1 is SGHTA and CDR2 is FQGNSA. CDR3 DNA sequence: TGTGCCAGCAGCACATCAGGGATTGAAGCTTTCTTT. Its protein is CASSTSGIEAFF.

The V gene is TRBV9, the J gene TRBJ1-1; tentatively, D is TRBD1 (5 bases). Trimming removed 4 bases at V and 3 bases at J, with 19 bases between. This CDR3 contains 16 residues. CDR1 is SGDLS, CDR2 YYNGEE, per germline. CDR3 coding DNA: TGTGCCAGCAGCCCCGCGGAGGGGTGGGGGTACACTGAAGCTTTCTTT. Its translation: CASSPAEGWGYTEAFF.

As DNA, the CDR3 is TGTGCCAGCAGCGTTTTAGCGGGAAGCTCCTACGAGCAGTACTTC. This gives the protein CASSVLAGSSYEQYF. The chain employs TRBV9 and TRBJ2-7, with 8 bases lining up with TRBD2. The CDR3 is 15 amino acids. The V and J ends lost 2 bases and 0 bases, in that order; junction bases with no gene match: 4. Germline V gives CDR1 SGDLS, CDR2 YYNGEE.

The CDR3 loop is CASSSSAGALSQYF. CDR3 DNA: TGTGCCAGCAGCTCCTCGGCAGGTGCCTTGTCCCAGTACTTC. This chain uses TRBV7-3 with TRBJ2-5; unclear D gene. The germline V gene encodes CDR1 SGHTA and CDR2 FQGTGA. Between the trimmed V and J ends, which lost 4 bases and 9 bases, there was a span of 18 bases. This CDR3 has 14 amino acids.

This chain connects TRBV7-2 to TRBJ2-7; TRBD1 aligns across 9 bases. The CDR3 extends over 15 amino acids. Germline V gives CDR1 SGHTA, CDR2 FQGNSA. Trimming at V came to 0 bases and at J to 3 bases, leaving 3 bases not matched to a gene. This CDR3 is CASSLADRGNYEQYF. The CDR3 DNA reads TGTGCCAGCAGCTTAGCGGACAGGGGCAACTACGAGCAGTACTTC.

The chain employs TRBV24-1 and TRBJ2-3; 7 bases are shared with TRBD2. CDR3 length: 17 residues. The trim removed 3 bases at V and 2 bases at J, leaving 10 bases unmatched. The germline gives CDR1 KGHDR, CDR2 SFDVKD. The CDR3 spells CATSDPGGAGATDTQYF. The CDR3 nucleotides are TGTGCCACCAGTGATCCGGGGGGTGCGGGAGCCACAGATACGCAGTATTTT.

The V call is TRBV27, the J call TRBJ2-1; maybe TRBD1 (5 bases). From germline, CDR1 is MNHEY and CDR2 SMNVEV (reference sequence). V was cut by 8 bases and J by 6 bases, with 17 bases left in between. The CDR3 covers 14 residues. The CDR3 bases are TGTGCCAGCGTTCTTATGTGGGGCGGCAATGAGCAGTTCTTC. It codes for CASVLMWGGNEQFF.

The CDR3 DNA follows: TGTGCCAGCAGCCGGTGGACAGGGCTCTACAATGAGCAGTTCTTC. This gives the protein CASSRWTGLYNEQFF. The chain uses TRBV3-1 (or the pseudogene TRBV3-2) and TRBJ2-1; 8 nucleotides align to TRBD1. The CDR3 contains 15 residues. With 4 bases clipped from V and 3 bases from J, the junction kept 5 bases outside the gene matches. Germline V CDR1 and CDR2: LGHDT, YNNKEL (reference sequence).

In this sample, this clone turned up many times. CDR3 sequence reads: CATSRPGRGEKLFF. CDR3 nucleotides: TGTGCCACCAGCAGACCGGGTCGGGGTGAAAAACTGTTTTTT. The rearrangement uses TRBV15 and TRBJ1-4; D unclear. CDR1 LNHNV and CDR2 YYDKDF come from the germline V gene (reference sequence). Between the trimmed V and J ends, which lost 2 bases and 7 bases, there was a span of 11 bases. CDR3 length equals 14 residues. The entire variable domain, with the rest obtained from reference TRBV15 and TRBJ1-4, is as follows: DAMVIQNPRYQVTQFGKPVTLSCSQTLNHNVMYWYQQKSSQAPKLLFHYYDKDFNNEADTPDNFQSRRPNTSFCFLDIRSPGLGDTAMYLCATSRPGRGEKLFFGSGTQLSVL.

The rearrangement uses TRBV11-2 and TRBJ2-1; 12 bases match TRBD2. The CDR3 runs to 17 residues. Germline V gene data show CDR1 as SGHAT and CDR2 as FQNNGV. Trimming cost V 1 base and J 6 bases; bases outside gene matches: 7. The CDR3 here is CASSLVGTSGLINEQFF. The CDR3 DNA reads as TGTGCCAGCAGCTTAGTCGGGACTAGCGGGTTAATCAATGAGCAGTTCTTC.

V and J are TRBV11-3 and TRBJ1-1; D is undetermined. Deletions cut 0 bases from V and 6 bases from J, with 11 bases between. Germline assignment: CDR1 SGHNT and CDR2 YENEEA. The CDR3 has 14 residues. CDR3 region: CASSLDPGWAEAFF. CDR3 DNA: TGTGCCAGCAGCTTAGATCCGGGGTGGGCTGAAGCTTTCTTT.

The chain uses TRBV19 and TRBJ1-1; D is unresolved. The CDR3 length is 15 residues. Germline CDR1 reads LNHDA; CDR2 reads SQIVND (reference sequence). Trimming pared 7 bases from V and 0 bases from J, leaving 15 bases between. The CDR3: CASKDGVAMNTEAFF. The DNA of the CDR3 is TGTGCCAGTAAGGACGGGGTAGCCATGAACACTGAAGCTTTCTTT. Full variable domain (outside the CDR3, taken from reference TRBV19 and TRBJ1-1): DGGITQSPKYLFRKEGQNVTLSCEQNLNHDAMYWYRQDPGQGLRLIYYSQIVNDFQKGDIAEGYSVSREKKESFPLTVTSAQKNPTAFYLCASKDGVAMNTEAFFGQGTRLTVV.